These 31 T cell receptor beta chains came from one sample sequenced in a study of blood T cell repertoires in COVID-19. The assay was immunoSEQ multiplex PCR, and TCRdb's table has in-frame clones only and misses some. The sample lists about 180,000 clones; about 91% were seen once. The sequenced sample was peripheral blood. These receptors originate from a woman aged 50 to 60 with acute or convalescent COVID-19.

This rearrangement joins TRBV6-5 to TRBJ2-7; 7 nucleotides agree with TRBD1. There are 15 residues in the CDR3. The trim removed 0 bases at V and 0 bases at J, leaving 2 bases unmatched. Looked up from germline, CDR1 is MNHEY and CDR2 is SVGAGI. The CDR3: CASSYSRGPSYEQYF. CDR3 in DNA: TGTGCCAGCAGTTACTCAAGGGGGCCCTCCTACGAGCAGTACTTC.

The gene calls are TRBV18 and TRBJ2-1; 14 positions agree with TRBD2. After removal of 4 bases from V and 5 bases from J, the junction contained 1 base not matched to a gene. This CDR3 has 15 residues. Germline lookup yields CDR1 KGHSH and CDR2 LQKENI. The CDR3 sequence is CASSRGLAGDNEQFF. Here the CDR3 DNA reads TGTGCCAGCTCACGGGGACTAGCGGGAGACAATGAGCAGTTCTTC.

The chain has TRBV5-1 and TRBJ1-6; 12 nucleotides match TRBD1. The CDR3 sequence is 17 residues long. The junction had 9 bases not matched to a gene; V was cut back by 2 bases and J by 9 bases. The germline V gene has CDR1 SGHRS and CDR2 YFSETQ. The CDR3 DNA sequence: TGCGCCAGCAGCTTACGGGACAGGGGGCGATGGGGTTCACCCCTCCACTTT. It codes for CASSLRDRGRWGSPLHF.

J is TRBJ1-1 and V is TRBV30; maybe TRBD1 (5 bases). The CDR3 loop spans 14 amino acids. The germline V and J ends were trimmed by 2 bases and 3 bases, with 13 bases remaining between them. Germline values: CDR1 GTSNPN, CDR2 SVGIG (reference sequence). The CDR3 coding sequence is TGTGCCTGGAGTCCGGGGGGGTTGGACACTGAAGCTTTCTTT. Residues: CAWSPGGLDTEAFF.

The V and J genes are TRBV5-1 and TRBJ1-4, with D possibly TRBD1 on 5 matching bases. V shed 0 bases and J shed 0 bases, with 6 bases lying between them. Germline values: CDR1 SGHRS, CDR2 YFSETQ. CDR3 length: 15 residues. CDR3: CASSLGTTTNEKLFF. The CDR3 region has the DNA TGCGCCAGCAGCTTGGGGACAACAACTAATGAAAAACTGTTTTTT.

This clone came up once. The chain employs TRBV7-2 and TRBJ2-3; TRBD2 is a possible D gene (6 bases). This CDR3 has 14 amino acids. Trimming took off 8 bases at V and 1 base at J, with 13 bases between the two ends. Germline assignment: CDR1 SGHTA and CDR2 FQGNSA. CDR3 coding DNA: TGTGCCAGCTCCGTCCGCGGGGGCACAGATACGCAGTATTTT. This translates into CASSVRGGTDTQYF.

The chain couples TRBV29-1 to TRBJ1-1, with unresolved D. V shed 5 bases and J shed 3 bases, with 10 bases lying between them. Germline loops: CDR1 SQVTM, CDR2 ANQGSEA. CDR3 size: 12 residues. The CDR3 DNA sequence: TGCAGCGTTAGTGGAGATTACACTGAAGCTTTCTTT. It translates to CSVSGDYTEAFF. The full variable domain, its missing parts supplied by reference TRBV29-1 and TRBJ1-1, is SAVISQKPSRDICQRGTSLTIQCQVDSQVTMMFWYRQQPGQSLTLIATANQGSEATYESGFVIDKFPISRPNLTFSTLTVSNMSPEDSSIYLCSVSGDYTEAFFGQGTRLTVV.

The chain is built from TRBV30 and TRBJ1-2; 7 bases align to TRBD1. This CDR3 is built from 14 residues. With V trimmed by 4 bases and J by 0 bases, 5 bases remained unmatched. Per the germline V gene, CDR1 is GTSNPN and CDR2 is SVGIG (reference sequence). The CDR3 nucleotides are TGTGCCTGGACCACAGGGGCCACTAACTATGGCTACACCTTC. Translating gives CAWTTGATNYGYTF.

The genes are TRBV3-1 (or the pseudogene TRBV3-2) and TRBJ2-1, with D possibly matching TRBD2 (5 bases). V gave up 4 bases and J gave up 5 bases, with 15 bases separating them. The germline CDR1 and CDR2 sequences are LGHDT and YNNKEL (reference sequence). The CDR3 totals 15 residues. The CDR3 nucleotides are TGTGCCAGCAGCCTAGGCGCCGGGAACAACAATGAGCAGTTCTTC. It codes for CASSLGAGNNNEQFF.

The rearrangement uses TRBV24-1 and TRBJ2-1; D might be TRBD1 (6 bases). CDR3 length equals 15 residues. V lost 5 bases, J lost 2 bases, and 12 bases lay in between. The germline gives CDR1 KGHDR, CDR2 SFDVKD. CDR3 protein: CATSAPGHPYNEQFF. CDR3 nucleotide sequence: TGTGCCACCAGTGCCCCGGGACACCCCTACAATGAGCAGTTCTTC.

The chain employs TRBV5-1 and TRBJ1-2; possible D gene TRBD1, 6 bases. Trimming removed 2 bases at V and 4 bases at J, with 9 bases between. This CDR3 spans 13 amino acids. CDR1 and CDR2 from the germline V gene are SGHRS and YFSETQ. The CDR3: CASSLQGSYGYTF. CDR3 coding DNA: TGCGCCAGCAGCTTACAGGGCTCCTATGGCTACACCTTC.

The chain couples TRBV19 to TRBJ1-2, with a weak D call TRBD1 (6 bases). The germline V and J ends were trimmed by 7 bases and 4 bases, with 22 bases remaining between them. This CDR3 region has 16 residues. The germline V gene encodes CDR1 LNHDA and CDR2 SQIVND (reference sequence). CDR3 nucleotide sequence: TGTGCCAGTACCAAAAGGGCCTACAGGGACGGCTATGGCTACACCTTC. Translated, it gives CASTKRAYRDGYGYTF.

The chain links TRBV19 to TRBJ1-1; 9 bases align to TRBD1. V was pared by 9 bases and J by 4 bases, with 9 bases of the junction left unmatched. This CDR3 region has 14 residues. Germline values: CDR1 LNHDA, CDR2 SQIVND (reference sequence). The chain's CDR3 is CARTGGGLITEAFF. CDR3 nucleotide sequence: TGTGCCAGAACAGGGGGCGGTCTTATCACTGAAGCTTTCTTT.

The CDR3 region has the DNA TGTGCCATCAGGGAGGGACAGGGAACCGGTGAAGCTTTCTTT. Its translation is CAIREGQGTGEAFF. The V gene is TRBV10-3, the J gene TRBJ1-1; TRBD1 matches at 9 bases. From germline, CDR1 is ENHRY and CDR2 SYGVKD. V was clipped by 6 bases and J by 7 bases; unmatched bases: 9. CDR3 size: 14 residues.

The chain joins TRBV12-3 or TRBV12-4 to TRBJ1-2, with no clear D. Trimming shortened V by 5 bases and J by 4 bases, and 11 bases separated the two germline ends. This CDR3 comprises 13 residues. The CDR3 protein is CASSPLEGYGYTF. The CDR3 coding sequence is TGTGCCAGCAGTCCCCTTGAGGGCTATGGCTACACCTTC.

The CDR3 DNA reads TGCAGCGCCCAAGGGGGCGCGGATAATTCACCCCTCCACTTT. It encodes CSAQGGADNSPLHF. The chain combines TRBV29-1 with TRBJ1-6; 7 positions agree with TRBD1. The CDR3 is 14 amino acids. The V and J ends lost 7 bases and 5 bases, in that order; junction bases with no gene match: 8. Germline values: CDR1 SQVTM, CDR2 ANQGSEA.

This chain uses TRBV7-2 with TRBJ2-1; D is unresolved. The germline V gene encodes CDR1 SGHTA and CDR2 FQGNSA. With 5 bases removed from V and 6 bases from J, the gap between germline ends came to 14 bases. The CDR3 length is 14 residues. For the CDR3, the DNA is TGTGCCAGCAGCCCGAGTCTCCCGATCAATGAGCAGTTCTTC. The encoded protein is CASSPSLPINEQFF.

This clone was detected ten times or more. The rearrangement uses TRBV5-1 and TRBJ1-1, with 8 bases that match TRBD1. Germline lookup yields CDR1 SGHRS and CDR2 YFSETQ. Trimming cost V 0 bases and J 4 bases; bases outside gene matches: 11. This CDR3 contains 17 residues. CDR3 loop: CASSLAKTGGQSTEAFF. CDR3 bases: TGCGCCAGCAGCTTGGCCAAAACAGGGGGTCAGAGCACTGAAGCTTTCTTT.

This chain links TRBV6-2 or TRBV6-3 with TRBJ2-7; 7 bases fit TRBD1. This CDR3 is built from 14 residues. The J segment lost 3 bases and the V segment lost 5 bases, leaving 7 bases of the junction unmatched. CDR1 is MNHEY, CDR2 SVGEGT, per germline. CDR3 coding DNA: TGTGCCAGCAGTACGACAGGGTATAGCTACGAGCAGTACTTC. It translates to CASSTTGYSYEQYF.

The V gene is TRBV11-2, the J gene TRBJ1-2, with 11 bases identical to TRBD1. J was trimmed by 7 bases and V by 6 bases; bases with no gene match: 10. CDR3 length: 15 residues. Germline CDR1 and CDR2: SGHAT and FQNNGV. The CDR3 protein is CASRRDRGILSGYTF. CDR3 nucleotides: TGTGCCAGCAGGCGGGACAGGGGGATTTTAAGTGGCTACACCTTC. The whole variable domain, filled in from reference TRBV11-2 and TRBJ1-2, reads EAGVAQSPRYKIIEKRQSVAFWCNPISGHATLYWYQQILGQGPKLLIQFQNNGVVDDSQLPKDRFSAERLKGVDSTLKIQPAKLEDSAVYLCASRRDRGILSGYTFGSGTRLTVV.

The chain has TRBV7-2 and TRBJ1-2; D not certain. Germline loops: CDR1 SGHTA, CDR2 FQGNSA. V shed 0 bases and J shed 7 bases, with 15 bases lying between them. The CDR3 totals 15 residues. The CDR3 DNA reads TGTGCCAGCAGCTTAGCCCCCCAAGTCCCGGGTGGCTACACCTTC. Protein product: CASSLAPQVPGGYTF.

In its sample, this clone was seen once. The chain has TRBV24-1 and TRBJ1-2; the D gene is possibly TRBD1 (6 bases). The V gene's germline CDR1 is KGHDR and CDR2 SFDVKD. The CDR3 extends over 14 amino acids. The V end was cut by 4 bases, the J end by 2 bases, with 10 bases between. Written as DNA, the CDR3 is TGTGCCACCAGTGACCTCACAGGGAACTATGGCTACACCTTC. Translating it yields CATSDLTGNYGYTF.

The chain links TRBV5-1 to TRBJ2-2; D uncertain. With 0 bases removed from V and 0 bases from J, the gap between germline ends came to 9 bases. This CDR3 contains 16 residues. Germline CDR1 SGHRS, CDR2 YFSETQ. CDR3 protein: CASSLATLANTGELFF. DNA for the CDR3: TGCGCCAGCAGCTTGGCAACTCTCGCGAACACCGGGGAGCTGTTTTTT.

The V and J genes are TRBV6-6 and TRBJ2-2; 11 bases agree with TRBD2. CDR3 length equals 18 residues. Germline CDR1 MNHNY, CDR2 SVGAGI (reference sequence). V shed 5 bases, J shed 2 bases, and the junction held 10 bases outside the gene matches. Here the CDR3 reads CASSRGFTSGRNTGELFF. As DNA, the CDR3 is TGTGCCAGCAGTCGGGGGTTCACTAGCGGGAGAAACACCGGGGAGCTGTTTTTT.

The count of this clone is one. The chain carries TRBV20-1 and TRBJ2-1; no clear D gene. Trimming shortened V by 3 bases and J by 8 bases, and 8 bases separated the two germline ends. Germline-derived CDR1 and CDR2 are DFQATT and SNEGSKA (reference sequence). The length of the CDR3 is 11 residues. CDR3 region: CSARSEDEQFF. CDR3 in DNA: TGCAGTGCTAGGTCCGAGGATGAGCAGTTCTTC.

This sequence joins TRBV19 and TRBJ2-7; 9 bases are a match to TRBD2. Germline CDR1 and CDR2: LNHDA and SQIVND (reference sequence). The CDR3 is 13 amino acids. Trimming cost V 5 bases and J 4 bases; bases outside gene matches: 3. The CDR3 DNA is TGTGCCAGTAGTGTGCGGGAGGGGTACGAGCAGTACTTC. This encodes CASSVREGYEQYF.

This rearrangement joins TRBV5-4 to TRBJ1-2; D perhaps matches TRBD1 (5 bases). Trimming left V 1 base short and J 2 bases short, with 9 bases between. Germline CDR1 and CDR2: SGHNT and YYREEE (reference sequence). The CDR3 loop spans 14 amino acids. The CDR3 DNA reads TGTGCCAGCAGCTTGAGACAGCAAAACTATGGCTACACCTTC. It yields the protein CASSLRQQNYGYTF.

The DNA of the CDR3 is TGTGCCAGCAGCTTGTGGGAGGCCCCAGGGAATGAGCAGTTCTTC. The encoded protein is CASSLWEAPGNEQFF. The V call is TRBV5-4, the J call TRBJ2-1, with D maybe TRBD2 (6 bases). The CDR3 is 15 residues long. Trimming took 1 base from V and 7 from J, leaving 15 bases between them. The germline V gene encodes CDR1 SGHNT and CDR2 YYREEE (reference sequence).

This rearrangement joins TRBV19 to TRBJ1-5, with a possible D match to TRBD1 (5 bases). This CDR3 has 17 amino acids. Germline CDR1 reads LNHDA; CDR2 reads SQIVND (reference sequence). The V and J ends lost 4 bases and 1 base respectively, with 17 bases between them. The CDR3 loop reads CASSNSWRGGSNQPQHF. CDR3 nucleotide sequence: TGTGCCAGTAGTAATTCCTGGAGGGGAGGGAGCAATCAGCCCCAGCATTTT.

The chain has TRBV19 and TRBJ1-2, with 7 bases matching TRBD1. The ends lost 2 bases at V and 14 bases at J; junction bases unmatched: 14. Germline CDR1 is LNHDA and CDR2 is SQIVND (reference sequence). CDR3 size: 14 residues. This CDR3 reads CASSIFPPTGSSTF. DNA of the CDR3: TGTGCCAGTAGTATATTTCCTCCGACAGGGAGTTCTACCTTC.

The J gene is TRBJ2-1, the V gene TRBV19, with 9 nucleotides matching TRBD2. Per the germline V gene, CDR1 is LNHDA and CDR2 is SQIVND (reference sequence). Trimming at V came to 7 bases and at J to 4 bases, leaving 5 bases not matched to a gene. The CDR3 loop spans 14 amino acids. CDR3: CASTRRGGYNEQFF. The DNA for the CDR3 is TGTGCCAGTACTAGGCGGGGGGGTTACAATGAGCAGTTCTTC.